This TCR beta chain was profiled in a study of cytomegalovirus exposure and HLA in healthy donors. In the study overall: Earlier results showed 117 million unique TCR beta sequences derived from approximately 180 million T cells.

Findings and caveats of the study: The study designated about 180 TCR beta chains cytomegalovirus-associated.

Points on this clone: Antigen: not known.

The germline V gene has CDR1 SGHRS and CDR2 YFSETQ. The CDR3 is made up of 12 amino acids. Between the trimmed V and J ends, which lost 4 bases and 3 bases, there was a span of 8 bases. The PCR contained 60 Vbeta and 13 Jbeta primers. The method was immunoSEQ multiplex PCR; TCRdb's version includes in-frame clones alone and lacks a portion of them. The sample records 130,000 to 150,000 clones, about 80% being singletons. Source material: PBMCs. This sequence originates from a male donor in good health and CMV-seropositive. The chain joins TRBV5-1 to TRBJ2-7; the D gene is possibly TRBD1 (5 bases). The CDR3 reads CASSLTDYEQYF. CDR3 bases: TGCGCCAGCAGCCTGACAGACTACGAGCAGTACTTC.